This record covers a single T cell receptor beta chain. As yet, its antigen is unknown. This sample was included in a study of T-cell memory formation after mild COVID-19. General study points: Some clones that responded turned up in pre-infection memory, which suggests that cross-reactive memory joined in.

This CDR3 spans 14 amino acids. Germline CDR1 reads SEHNR; CDR2 reads FQNEAQ (reference sequence). The V gene lost 8 bases and the J gene lost 5 bases, with 16 bases spanning the gap. UMIs and sample barcodes were carried by the TCR alpha and TCR beta cDNA libraries that 5'RACE produced using constant-segment primers. TCRdb analysed the 5' RACE reads with MiXCR anew, one entry per CDR3 protein. Among 170,000 or so distinct CDR3 sequences, about 21% were seen once, and the ten largest hold 20% to 25%. Specimen: PBMCs or a T cell subset sorted from them (not recorded which). The J gene is TRBJ2-1, the V gene TRBV7-9; D may correspond to TRBD1 or TRBD2 (6 bases each). The TCR originated in an adult woman who had mild COVID-19 (a few samples of this study predate the infection). Cell type and time point are not known. Written as DNA, the CDR3 is TGTGCCAGCCGTCGGGGGCCGGTCCACAATGAGCAGTTCTTC. Translating it yields CASRRGPVHNEQFF.